A single TCR beta chain is shown here with its context. Antigen: not known. The source of the sample is a study of T cells after yellow fever vaccination. Each CDR3 protein gets one entry after TCRdb re-called the 5' RACE reads with MiXCR. The sample holds hundreds of thousands of distinct CDR3 sequences; 7.5% to 9.5% are singletons and the top ten take about 3%. Study-wide results and limits: Most primary-vaccination clones reappeared after the booster (about 95% CD4, 85% to 90% CD8). A minor fraction of clonotypes spanned both CD4 and CD8 compartments.

This sequence was found in a man younger than 30 who received the YFV17D yellow fever vaccine. The starting material was CD4+ T cells sorted from PBMCs, obtained 5 days after the yellow fever booster vaccination.

The CDR3 spells CSARDPKGGSTGELFF. Written as DNA, the CDR3 is TGCAGTGCTAGGGATCCGAAAGGGGGAAGCACCGGGGAGCTGTTTTTT. This chain links TRBV20-1 with TRBJ2-2; tentatively, D is TRBD1 (6 bases). The CDR3 extends over 16 amino acids. Trimming took 3 bases from V and 4 from J, leaving 18 bases between them. The germline gives CDR1 DFQATT, CDR2 SNEGSKA (reference sequence).